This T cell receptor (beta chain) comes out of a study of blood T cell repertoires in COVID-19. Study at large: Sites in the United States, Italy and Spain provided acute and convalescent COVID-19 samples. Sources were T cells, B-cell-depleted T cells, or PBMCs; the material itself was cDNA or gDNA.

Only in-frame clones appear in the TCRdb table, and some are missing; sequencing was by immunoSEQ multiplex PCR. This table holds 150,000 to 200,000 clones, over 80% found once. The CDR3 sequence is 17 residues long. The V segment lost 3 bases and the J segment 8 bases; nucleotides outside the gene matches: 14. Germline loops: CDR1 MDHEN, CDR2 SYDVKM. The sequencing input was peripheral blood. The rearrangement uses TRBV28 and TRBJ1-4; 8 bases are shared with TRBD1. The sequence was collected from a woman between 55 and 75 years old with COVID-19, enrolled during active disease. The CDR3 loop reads CASSFHRGVGEKEKLFF. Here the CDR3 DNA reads TGTGCCAGCAGTTTCCACAGGGGGGTGGGTGAAAAAGAAAAACTGTTTTTT.